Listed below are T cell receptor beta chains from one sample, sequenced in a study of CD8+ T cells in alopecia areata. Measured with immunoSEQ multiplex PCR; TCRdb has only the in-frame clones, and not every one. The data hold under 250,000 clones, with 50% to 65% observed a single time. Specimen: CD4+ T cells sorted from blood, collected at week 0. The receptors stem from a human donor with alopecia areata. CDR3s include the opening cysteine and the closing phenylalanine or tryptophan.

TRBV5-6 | CASSLSGLSGETQYF
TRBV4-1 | CAEQGGELFF
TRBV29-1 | CSVEDEGRNYGYTF
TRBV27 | CASSSSRVGSYNSPLHF
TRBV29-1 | CSVVSEGRFGEQFF
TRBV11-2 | CASSAGTGGYNEQFF
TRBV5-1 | CASRVDGGNQPQHF
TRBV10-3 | CAIKTGEGNSPLHF
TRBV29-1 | CSGSGTGGTDTQYF
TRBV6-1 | CASSETGYYGYTF
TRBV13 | CASSSTGTGAEAFF
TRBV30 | CAWRGQDNYGYTF
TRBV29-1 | CSVAGLAAKNIQYF
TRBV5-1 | CASSPHMNTEAFF
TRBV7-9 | CASSPRIIGEVTGELFF
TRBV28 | CASSLSGQGAFGGYTF
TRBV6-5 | CASSPTYTYNEQFF
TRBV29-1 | CSVESTDNYGYTF
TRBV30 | CAWRPGTGGRNEQFF
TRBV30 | CAWSLPGLAGQLEQFF
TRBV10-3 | CAISWTGPETQYF
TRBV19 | CATERTGGVSNEQFF